The 3 T cell receptor beta chains presented below share a single source sample, sequenced in a study of blood T cell repertoires in COVID-19. This table comes from immunoSEQ multiplex PCR, and its TCRdb copy is limited to in-frame clones, with some not included. Counted here are 250,000 to 350,000 clones, about 80% occurring once; the ten biggest clones make up around a sixth. Source material: peripheral blood. The receptors were gathered from a person between 65 and 79 years old with COVID-19, enrolled during active disease.

The gene calls are TRBV11-2 and TRBJ1-1; D may be TRBD1 (6 bases). In germline, CDR1 is SGHAT, CDR2 FQNNGV. Trimming took 2 bases from V and 6 from J, leaving 7 bases between them. CDR3 length: 12 residues. CDR3 sequence reads: CASSLSGAEAFF. The CDR3 coding sequence is TGTGCCAGCAGCTTATCAGGGGCTGAAGCTTTCTTT.

V gene TRBV13 combines with J gene TRBJ2-2, with 9 nucleotides matching TRBD1. The germline V gene has CDR1 PRHDT and CDR2 FYEKMQ (reference sequence). V lost 6 bases to trimming and J lost 5 bases; unmatched junction nucleotides: 7. CDR3 length: 15 residues. The CDR3 loop is CASSREQGATGELFF. The CDR3 DNA reads as TGTGCCAGCAGTCGCGAACAGGGGGCGACCGGGGAGCTGTTTTTT. The full variable domain, with the rest looked up from reference TRBV13 and TRBJ2-2, is AAGVIQSPRHLIKEKRETATLKCYPIPRHDTVYWYQQGPGQDPQFLISFYEKMQSDKGSIPDRFSAQQFSDYHSELNMSSLELGDSALYFCASSREQGATGELFFGEGSRLTVL.

This clone has only one observation. This sequence joins TRBV2 and TRBJ1-1; D perhaps matches TRBD1 (5 bases). V lost 2 bases and J 0 bases, leaving 10 bases between the germline ends. Germline V gene sequence: CDR1 SNHLY, CDR2 FYNNEI. The CDR3 runs to 15 residues. The DNA for the CDR3 is TGTGCCAGCAGTGAAAAATCAGGGTTGAACACTGAAGCTTTCTTT. This encodes CASSEKSGLNTEAFF. Based on the CDR3 plus reference TRBV2 and TRBJ1-1, the full variable domain is EPEVTQTPSHQVTQMGQEVILRCVPISNHLYFYWYRQILGQKVEFLVSFYNNEISEKSEIFDDQFSVERPDGSNFTLKIRSTKLEDSAMYFCASSEKSGLNTEAFFGQGTRLTVV.